These 26 T cell receptor beta chains originate from one sample sequenced in a study of OX40 agonist ivuxolimab in advanced cancers. Generated by immunoSEQ multiplex PCR, the TCRdb table keeps only in-frame clones and is missing some. The sample has 65,000 to 75,000 clones; 88% are singletons. Sequences were derived from CD4+ or CD8+ T cells sorted from blood, sampled in a trial of the OX40 agonist ivuxolimab. These receptor sequences come from an adult with an advanced solid tumor such as melanoma, head and neck, liver or kidney cancer.

This clone has just a few counts. V and J are TRBV29-1 and TRBJ1-1, with unresolved D. With 6 bases removed from V and 5 bases from J, the gap between germline ends came to 13 bases. CDR1 SQVTM and CDR2 ANQGSEA come from the germline V gene. This CDR3 region has 12 residues. The CDR3 coding sequence is TGCAGCGTGAAGAGGGCAGAGACTGAAGCTTTCTTT. This encodes CSVKRAETEAFF.

This sequence joins TRBV5-4 and TRBJ1-1, with D tentatively TRBD1 (6 bases). From germline, CDR1 is SGHNT and CDR2 YYREEE (reference sequence). Trimming shortened V by 6 bases and J by 1 base, and 16 bases separated the two germline ends. The CDR3 is 15 residues long. The chain's CDR3 is CASTSGGHENTEAFF. In nucleotides, the CDR3 is TGTGCCAGCACCTCCGGGGGACACGAGAACACTGAAGCTTTCTTT.

CDR3 nucleotides: TGCGCCAGCATATTGATGGTGGGACAGGGGGGTGATAGCAATCAGCCCCAGCATTTT. It encodes CASILMVGQGGDSNQPQHF. V gene TRBV10-1 combines with J gene TRBJ1-5; the match to TRBD1 covers 11 bases. CDR3 length equals 19 residues. The V and J ends lost 7 bases and 0 bases, in that order; junction bases with no gene match: 14. Germline V gene sequence: CDR1 WNHNN, CDR2 SYGVQD (reference sequence).

CDR3 amino acids: CASSLTGVRRSVNTEAFF. CDR3 nucleotides: TGTGCCAGCAGCTTAACGGGAGTGCGGAGGTCAGTGAACACTGAAGCTTTCTTT. The genes are TRBV7-9 and TRBJ1-1; D call uncertain. Germline CDR1 is SEHNR and CDR2 is FQNEAQ (reference sequence). Trimming removed 2 bases from V and 0 bases from J, with 19 bases in between. The length of the CDR3 is 18 residues. Full variable domain (rest looked up from reference TRBV7-9 and TRBJ1-1): DTGVSQNPRHKITKRGQNVTFRCDPISEHNRLYWYRQTLGQGPEFLTYFQNEAQLEKSRLLSDRFSAERPKGSFSTLEIQRTEQGDSAMYLCASSLTGVRRSVNTEAFFGQGTRLTVV.

The chain joins TRBV5-1 to TRBJ1-4; 8 positions match TRBD1. The V segment lost 4 bases and the J segment 7 bases; nucleotides outside the gene matches: 6. The CDR3 extends over 14 amino acids. CDR1 and CDR2 from the germline V gene are SGHRS and YFSETQ. The CDR3 DNA is TGCGCCAGCAGCCCGGGACAGGAAGGTGAAAAACTGTTTTTT. It codes for CASSPGQEGEKLFF. Supplemented by reference TRBV5-1 and TRBJ1-4, the full variable domain reads KAGVTQTPRYLIKTRGQQVTLSCSPISGHRSVSWYQQTPGQGLQFLFEYFSETQRNKGNFPGRFSGRQFSNSRSEMNVSTLELGDSALYLCASSPGQEGEKLFFGSGTQLSVL.

The gene calls are TRBV5-5 and TRBJ1-1, with D perhaps matching TRBD1 (5 bases). The CDR3 is made up of 13 amino acids. The germline V gene has CDR1 SGHKS and CDR2 YYEKEE (reference sequence). V was pared by 4 bases and J by 1 base, with 8 bases between. The CDR3 bases are TGTGCCAGCAGCGGCGGGGGGAACACTGAAGCTTTCTTT. This sequence encodes CASSGGGNTEAFF.

The gene calls are TRBV5-3 and TRBJ1-2, with D uncertain. TRBV5-3 is labeled an ORF, and its function is uncertain. V lost 0 bases to trimming and J lost 7 bases, with 19 bases between them. The CDR3 has 16 residues. CDR3 sequence reads: CARSLVPDCLYGGYTF. CDR3 in DNA: TGTGCCAGAAGCTTGGTCCCGGACTGCCTCTATGGTGGCTACACCTTC.

The V gene is TRBV5-4, the J gene TRBJ2-1; weak D call: TRBD2 (6 bases). Germline-derived CDR1 and CDR2 are SGHNT and YYREEE (reference sequence). Trimming stripped 4 bases from V and 2 bases from J, with 10 bases between. The length of the CDR3 is 14 residues. The CDR3 sequence: CASSPSSAYNEQFF. The CDR3 region has the DNA TGTGCCAGCAGCCCATCTAGCGCCTACAATGAGCAGTTCTTC. Complete variable domain (other parts from reference TRBV5-4 and TRBJ2-1): ETGVTQSPTHLIKTRGQQVTLRCSSQSGHNTVSWYQQALGQGPQFIFQYYREEENGRGNFPPRFSGLQFPNYSSELNVNALELDDSALYLCASSPSSAYNEQFFGPGTRLTVL.

V usage is TRBV5-1 and J usage is TRBJ1-5; D gene uncertain. Trimming shortened V by 0 bases and J by 3 bases, and 7 bases separated the two germline ends. Per the germline V gene, CDR1 is SGHRS and CDR2 is YFSETQ. The CDR3 sequence is 14 residues long. Written as DNA, the CDR3 is TGCGCCAGCAGCTTGGGAGGAGACAATCAGCCCCAGCATTTT. Protein: CASSLGGDNQPQHF.

V gene TRBV5-1 combines with J gene TRBJ1-2; TRBD1 matches 8 bases. Trimming at V came to 3 bases and at J to 0 bases, leaving 4 bases not matched to a gene. The CDR3 consists of 15 residues. The V gene's germline CDR1 is SGHRS and CDR2 YFSETQ. CDR3 DNA: TGCGCCAGCAGCTCAACGACAGGGGCTAACTATGGCTACACCTTC. Amino acid sequence: CASSSTTGANYGYTF.

The chain uses TRBV28 and TRBJ1-3; a possible D gene is TRBD1 (5 bases). CDR1 is MDHEN, CDR2 SYDVKM, per germline. CDR3 length: 14 residues. Trimming left V 3 bases short and J 1 base short, with 7 bases between. In DNA, the CDR3 is TGTGCCAGCAGTTTTCAGGGATCTGGAAACACCATATATTTT. Translated, it gives CASSFQGSGNTIYF.

V and J are TRBV7-9 and TRBJ2-1; a possible D gene is TRBD1 (5 bases). The germline CDR1 and CDR2 sequences are SEHNR and FQNEAQ (reference sequence). The CDR3 is made up of 15 amino acids. V was trimmed by 5 bases and J by 0 bases, leaving 11 bases between them. CDR3 loop: CASSRDRLSYNEQFF. For the CDR3, the DNA is TGTGCCAGCAGCCGTGACAGACTCTCCTACAATGAGCAGTTCTTC.

This clone appeared a single time. The chain couples TRBV9 to TRBJ1-6, with a tentative D call TRBD1 (5 bases). Germline CDR1 reads SGDLS; CDR2 reads YYNGEE. This CDR3 is 14 amino acids long. Trimming took 4 bases from V and 8 from J, leaving 13 bases between them. This CDR3 reads CASSTLQGDSPLHF. The DNA for the CDR3 is TGTGCCAGCAGCACCTTGCAGGGAGATTCACCCCTCCACTTT.

V and J are TRBV6-4 and TRBJ1-5; D call uncertain. CDR1 is MRHNA, CDR2 SNTAGT, per germline. The V and J ends lost 6 bases and 6 bases respectively, with 12 bases between them. The CDR3 loop spans 13 amino acids. CDR3 DNA: TGTGCCAGCAGCGTCTTTCCGGGTCAGCCCCAGCATTTT. Translated, it gives CASSVFPGQPQHF.

This chain uses TRBV13 with TRBJ2-1; D unclear. V lost 0 bases to trimming and J lost 0 bases, with 6 bases between them. CDR3 size: 15 residues. CDR1 PRHDT and CDR2 FYEKMQ come from the germline V gene (reference sequence). As DNA, the CDR3 is TGTGCCAGCAGCTTAGGGGGTAGCTCCTACAATGAGCAGTTCTTC. This encodes CASSLGGSSYNEQFF.

The chain couples TRBV28 to TRBJ1-5, with D possibly TRBD1 on 5 matching bases. Trimming removed 1 base from V and 6 bases from J, with 13 bases in between. The CDR3 has 15 amino acids. Per germline, CDR1 MDHEN and CDR2 SYDVKM. The CDR3 coding sequence is TGTGCCAGCAGTTTATCCGGGGGATTGGGTCAGCCCCAGCATTTT. This gives the protein CASSLSGGLGQPQHF.

The chain recombines TRBV14 with TRBJ1-1, with 8 bases matching TRBD1. The germline V gene has CDR1 SGHDN and CDR2 FVKESK. The ends lost 0 bases at V and 3 bases at J; junction bases unmatched: 6. This CDR3 has 16 residues. CDR3 sequence (DNA): TGTGCCAGCAGCCAAGACCGGACAGGGCGGTACACTGAAGCTTTCTTT. It yields the protein CASSQDRTGRYTEAFF.

The table lists this clone with a few counts. V usage is TRBV11-2 and J usage is TRBJ2-7, with TRBD2 matching 11 bases. Germline trimming cut 6 bases from V and 12 bases from J; bases unmatched to any gene: 16. Germline-derived CDR1 and CDR2 are SGHAT and FQNNGV. CDR3 length: 15 amino acids. The CDR3 sequence: CASSRQTSGTTGGYF. In DNA form, the CDR3 reads TGTGCCAGCAGTCGTCAGACTAGCGGGACTACCGGGGGGTACTTC. Filled out from reference TRBV11-2 and TRBJ2-7, the complete variable domain reads EAGVAQSPRYKIIEKRQSVAFWCNPISGHATLYWYQQILGQGPKLLIQFQNNGVVDDSQLPKDRFSAERLKGVDSTLKIQPAKLEDSAVYLCASSRQTSGTTGGYFGPGTRLTVT.

The chain uses TRBV11-2 and TRBJ1-1, with TRBD1 identical over 8 bases. There are 14 residues in the CDR3. In germline, CDR1 is SGHAT, CDR2 FQNNGV. With 4 bases clipped from V and 1 base from J, the junction kept 2 bases outside the gene matches. The CDR3 DNA sequence: TGTGCCAGCAGCTGGGGGACAGGGAACACTGAAGCTTTCTTT. Encoded protein: CASSWGTGNTEAFF.

The V and J genes are TRBV5-1 and TRBJ2-3; 10 positions agree with TRBD2. The V gene's germline CDR1 is SGHRS and CDR2 YFSETQ. The CDR3 spans 16 residues. The junction had 4 bases not matched to a gene; V was cut back by 2 bases and J by 1 base. The CDR3 DNA reads TGCGCCAGCAGCTTTACCCTAGCGGGGGGCACAGATACGCAGTATTTT. Translating gives CASSFTLAGGTDTQYF. The full variable domain, with the rest looked up from reference TRBV5-1 and TRBJ2-3, is KAGVTQTPRYLIKTRGQQVTLSCSPISGHRSVSWYQQTPGQGLQFLFEYFSETQRNKGNFPGRFSGRQFSNSRSEMNVSTLELGDSALYLCASSFTLAGGTDTQYFGPGTRLTVL.

This clone was recorded only once. The CDR3 sequence is CASSPVGTPREQYF. CDR3 nucleotides: TGTGCCAGCTCACCAGTGGGAACCCCGAGAGAGCAGTACTTC. The J gene is TRBJ2-7, the V gene TRBV18, with D unclear. The V and J ends lost 2 bases and 7 bases respectively, with 15 bases between them. This CDR3 has 14 residues. Germline CDR1 reads KGHSH; CDR2 reads LQKENI.

The chain recombines TRBV6-1 with TRBJ2-1, with 7 nucleotides matching TRBD2. This CDR3 contains 13 residues. V was pared by 6 bases and J by 8 bases, with 7 bases of the junction left unmatched. The V gene's germline CDR1 is MNHNS and CDR2 SASEGT. The CDR3: CASSGLVSHEQFF. CDR3 bases: TGTGCCAGCAGCGGACTAGTTTCCCATGAGCAGTTCTTC.

This chain joins TRBV30 and TRBJ1-4, with D possibly TRBD1 on 5 matching bases. The ends were cut back, 4 bases at V and 11 bases at J, with 14 bases in the middle. CDR1 GTSNPN and CDR2 SVGIG come from the germline V gene (reference sequence). The CDR3 runs to 12 residues. The CDR3 loop is CAWTGQRGKLFF. CDR3 sequence (DNA): TGTGCCTGGACCGGACAAAGAGGGAAACTGTTTTTT.

The chain joins TRBV10-3 to TRBJ2-7, with D perhaps matching TRBD1 (5 bases). Trimming shortened V by 11 bases and J by 4 bases, and 15 bases separated the two germline ends. The CDR3 covers 12 residues. Germline V gene data show CDR1 as ENHRY and CDR2 as SYGVKD. CDR3 residues: CAVSPQGYEQYF. For the CDR3, the DNA is TGTGCCGTCTCTCCCCAGGGTTACGAGCAGTACTTC.

The CDR3 region has the DNA TGTGCCAGCAGGTCCTTGGGAACCCCCTCCAATGAGCAGTTCTTC. Encoded protein: CASRSLGTPSNEQFF. The J gene is TRBJ2-1, the V gene TRBV6-5; D is unclear. The CDR3 length is 15 residues. Germline V gives CDR1 MNHEY, CDR2 SVGAGI. With 6 bases removed from V and 6 bases from J, the gap between germline ends came to 18 bases.

The V call is TRBV7-2, the J call TRBJ2-3, with 10 bases lining up with TRBD1. Germline CDR1 reads SGHTA; CDR2 reads FQGNSA. CDR3 length equals 14 residues. After removal of 5 bases from V and 5 bases from J, the junction contained 4 bases not matched to a gene. This chain's CDR3 is CASSVDRGQDTQYF. As DNA, the CDR3 is TGTGCCAGCAGCGTAGACAGGGGGCAAGATACGCAGTATTTT.